The 2 T cell receptor beta chains below come from one sample, sequenced in a study of T cells in Graves' hyperthyroidism and ophthalmopathy. From RNA transcripts, TCR beta CDR3 regions were amplified. The HTBI primer set was used in a first-round RT-PCR of the TCR CDR3. TCRdb re-called the multiplex PCR reads with MiXCR, one entry per CDR3 protein. Of around 720,000 distinct CDR3 sequences listed, 30% to 40% are singletons. The specimen was blood. These receptor sequences come from a woman aged 40 to 55 with Graves' hyperthyroidism.

The sample holds many counts of this clonotype. The CDR3 DNA follows: TGTGCCAGCAGCTCAGGGATCTATGGCTACACCTTC. This sequence encodes CASSSGIYGYTF. The chain uses TRBV7-2 and TRBJ1-2; D may be TRBD1 (5 bases). This CDR3 comprises 12 residues. In germline, CDR1 is SGHTA, CDR2 FQGNSA. The ends were cut back, 4 bases at V and 4 bases at J, with 7 bases in the middle.

The rearrangement joins TRBV6-2 or TRBV6-3 to TRBJ2-7, with D perhaps TRBD1 (6 bases). CDR1 and CDR2 (germline): MNHEY, SVGEGT. The CDR3 totals 13 residues. Trimming shortened V by 6 bases and J by 3 bases, and 12 bases separated the two germline ends. CDR3 nucleotide sequence: TGTGCCAGCAGCCGTGGACAGTACTACGAGCAGTACTTC. Amino acid sequence: CASSRGQYYEQYF.